This T cell receptor beta chain stems from a study of regulatory T cells in long-lasting Graves disease. At the level of the study: For a period under 3 months, newly diagnosed Graves' patients had taken antithyroid drugs.

CDR1 and CDR2 from the germline V gene are GTSNPN and SVGIG (reference sequence). The CDR3 contains 15 residues. V was pared by 2 bases and J by 5 bases, with 7 bases of the junction left unmatched. As to time point: newly diagnosed GD, antithyroid drugs for less than 3 months. From PBMCs, RNA was extracted and then used to make the TCR library. Assembly of TCR beta libraries relied on iRepertoire HTBI primers together with Arm-PCR of CDR3 regions. One entry per CDR3 protein results from TCRdb running MiXCR on the multiplex PCR reads. The table lists about 400,000 distinct CDR3 sequences, approximately 16% of them singletons. This clonotype was counted between two and nine times. Its cognate antigen is unknown. Regarding the study as a whole: With persistent disease, TRBV28, TRBJ1-2 and TRBJ2-5 were the favored segments. Persistent patients shared some 2,500 public clonotypes among themselves. Newly diagnosed patients shared fewer, at some 970.

The same data also contributed to another study, on T cells in Graves' hyperthyroidism and ophthalmopathy. That report adds: Clinical symptoms, serum thyroxine and TRAb, thyroid ultrasound and orbital computed tomography together formed the diagnostic basis.

The J gene is TRBJ2-5, the V gene TRBV30; 11 bases match TRBD2. The sequence was collected from a woman aged 35 to 49 with Graves disease. Sequenced material: peripheral blood mononuclear cells (PBMCs), taken at new diagnosis, from a patient treated with antithyroid drugs. Here the CDR3 DNA reads TGTGCCTGGAGTACGGCTCGACTAGCGGGGGAGACCCAGTACTTC. Translating it yields CAWSTARLAGETQYF.